This T cell receptor (beta chain) stems from a study of cytomegalovirus exposure and HLA in healthy donors (TCRdb year 2017). In terms of the full investigation: According to an earlier analysis of around 600 of the donors, about 179 million T cells yielded over 90 million unique TCR beta sequences and 276 Gb of sequence data. HLA typing included class I and class II loci at four-digit resolution. Of the roughly 390 genotyped donors, over 80% were placed in the genetic ancestry cluster associated with self-reported Caucasian donors. Because of strong linkage in the cohort, four or five DR-DQ haplotypes were treated as single units for association and clustering. To decide whether each TCR beta V gene segment behaved as functional or pseudogenic, an earlier analysis of some 600 of the donors relied on high-throughput TCR beta sequencing. Approximately 310 gigabases of sequencing data and approximately 80 million unique TCR sequences were included in an early release covering about 700 HLA-typed donors. In the later analysis, no new phenotypic data were used to find candidate immune exposures; instead, reliance was placed on TCR beta sequences and their occurrence across donors. Alongside the repertoire data, information on donor age, sex, ethnicity and CMV serostatus was compiled. Across around 400 genotyped donors of the cohort, an average of approximately 220,000 unique TCR beta nucleotide sequences per donor were sequenced, and roughly 20% of those sequences were non-productive. All discovery cohort repertoires had been generated on a single sequencing platform. The number of donors typed differed by locus, with about 629-640 for A, B, C, DRB1 and DQB1, roughly 520 for DQA1, 600 to 610 for DPA1, and 450 to 480 for DPB1. To predict cytomegalovirus infection status, the study combined high-throughput TCR immunosequencing, statistical association of individual TCRs with disease status, and machine learning. The study used immunosequencing to profile the T cell repertoires of several hundred subjects and linked those repertoires to cytomegalovirus serostatus. The study aimed to test whether cataloging public T cell receptors could reveal signatures of past pathogen exposure. Along with the approximately 670-subject first cohort, a separate validation cohort of some 130 different subjects was used. A later genetic analysis took genome-wide SNP genotypes for about 55% of the roughly 670 donors and used that subset as a discovery cohort. A later analysis re-analyzed previously published TCR beta repertoires from 660 or so donors and added high-resolution HLA genotyping to study TCR occurrence patterns. Summary of the overall study and its limitations: A cluster of highly shared sequence variants was judged likely to represent a technical artifact of the sequencing pipeline. The study listed 150 to 200 TCR beta chains as associated with cytomegalovirus. Linkage disequilibrium might explain the correlated functional status among segregating V segments, but an unknown experimental factor could not be ruled out. Across donors, most TCR sequences were observed very rarely, whereas some public TCRs were present in many individuals. In a later analysis, HLA-associated TCR beta chains showed more clonal expansion and lower generation probabilities than non-associated chains that were equally common. According to a later analysis, parvovirus B19, influenza, CMV and Epstein-Barr virus appeared linked to several top co-occurrence clusters. Because some donors lacked HLA typing at each locus, the association tests relied only on the typed subset. An association between a missense DCLRE1C variant and V-gene and J-gene trimming of TCR beta chains was found in a later genetic analysis and replicated in an independent cohort. The cohort was sequenced for TCR beta chains only, and without alpha or paired-chain data the features that could be detected were limited. Presence/absence analyses assumed roughly uniform sequencing depth across donors, an assumption that may not hold. An earlier analysis of around 540 of the donors showed that most TCR beta V segments appeared in productive rearrangements either about 87% or about 30% of the time, which broadly matched IMGT annotations. A further reported finding was that TCR beta sequences accurately predicted the HLA-A and HLA-B alleles for most subjects in the first cohort. Specific HLA alleles were associated with 16,951 TCR beta sequences at a false discovery rate of 0.05 in a later analysis. In a later analysis, TCR association rates were found to vary across HLA loci, with the most associated TCRs seen for DRB1 alleles and the fewest for HLA-C alleles. According to a later analysis, most CMV-associated TCR beta chains appeared to be HLA-restricted, and the HLA associations seemed to be driven largely by CMV exposure. In both the original and validation cohorts, the classifier was reported to diagnose cytomegalovirus status with high specificity and sensitivity. In vitro tests confirmed that a few of the cytomegalovirus-associated TCR beta chains recognize cytomegalovirus antigens. CMV serostatus was the only immune exposure information available for the cohort. A later genetic analysis reported fewer N-insertions in productive TCRs among donors in an Asian-associated ancestry cluster than the roughly 720-donor mean. Assigning TCR associations to individual alleles was difficult when HLA alleles, especially DR and DQ, strongly co-occurred. The earlier analysis of approximately 590 of the donors excluded fewer than 20 rarely observed V segments, including chromosome 9 orphons, because counts were too low. The authors suggested that the approach could potentially be extended to other disease states and immunological phenotypes.

In total, approximately 700 healthy bone marrow donors made up the cohort. Cohort members were all nominally healthy when sampled, although unrecorded immune exposures were likely present. The donor tested CMV seropositive, placing the donor among the roughly 270 seropositive members of the cohort. A peripheral blood sample was collected from each donor, and TCR beta sequencing was performed on peripheral blood mononuclear cells. Genomic DNA extraction from the blood cell samples was performed with the Qiagen DNeasy Blood Extraction Kit. On this clone: It lacks a known antigen. No much larger clone is present one base from it, and per-base qualities are unavailable.

The method behind the library was the immunoSEQ multiplex PCR assay. For the multiplex PCR, a mixture combining 60 forward primers for TCR Vbeta segments and 13 reverse primers for TCR Jbeta segments was used. A multiplex PCR assay on genomic DNA amplified the CDR3 region of rearranged TCR beta genes. On the Illumina HiSeq System, the amplified TCR beta libraries were sequenced as 87-base-pair reads. The authors' pipeline ran thus. A later analysis tallied about 77 million unique TCR beta chains across the 610 or so repertoires, and some 10 million of those chains were shared by two or more donors. Raw reads were error-corrected and collapsed into unique sequences by a nearest-neighbor algorithm in which closely related sequences were merged to remove PCR and sequencing errors. CDR3 sequences were aligned to IMGT reference sequences to assign V, D and J gene segments. For a sequence to be retained, a match of at least six nucleotides to both a V gene segment and a J gene segment was required. A rearrangement was called productive if the CDR3 had no stop codons and remained in frame with V and J, and every other rearrangement was called non-productive. Following IMGT convention, CDR3 was defined as the stretch from the second conserved V-encoded cysteine up to the conserved J-encoded phenylalanine. In an earlier analysis of around 570 of the donors, sequences lacking an unambiguous match to a single V gene segment were excluded. An earlier analysis of just under 600 of the donors called V segments functional above 56.7% productive rearrangements and segregating when the between-donor standard deviation exceeded 5%. A statistical classification framework was developed to diagnose cytomegalovirus status using the catalog of TCR beta chain sequences. In a later analysis, TCR nucleotide sequences were compared against IMGT/GENE-DB human TR gene sequences so that V and J genes could be assigned. A later analysis assigned CDR3 sequences and most-parsimonious VDJ recombination scenarios with the TCRdist pipeline. In a later analysis, every TCR beta chain was defined by the combination of its CDR3 amino acid sequence and its V-gene family, and reads without a unique V-gene family were dropped. As a way to deal with suspected cross-contamination and a sequencing artifact, a later analysis dropped roughly 600 nucleotide sequences that were highly shared and had low generation probability. In a later analysis, a clonal expansion index was calculated for each public chain from normalized within-repertoire ranks of inferred template counts. In a later analysis, generation probabilities were computed using a VDJ recombination model fitted to out-of-frame rearrangements, and the results were checked against IGoR. In a later analysis, hypergeometric tests were used to score TCR-TCR, TCR-HLA and TCR-CMV co-occurrence, with a repertoire-size bias correction applied to TCR pairs. In a later analysis, false discovery rates were estimated by permuting HLA or CMV assignments 20 times. In a later analysis, co-occurring TCRs were grouped using DBSCAN, and TCRdist sequence similarity was added for clustering within HLA-allele-positive subsets. Repertoires with fewer than 30,000 or more than 120,000 public chains, plus five repertoires with anomalous nucleotide sharing, were excluded from co-occurrence clustering. What TCRdb holds here is the immuneACCESS table cut down to in-frame rearrangements. Part of the clones is not present; checked against another copy, under half of the missing clones reflect an unresolved V gene, and the others are unexplained. V, J and clone size are those of that table, while D and trimming were read from the DNA. The sample includes some 100,000 clones, with 76% observed a single time. The ten largest clones capture 7.7% of the sample.

This receptor was taken from a woman aged 45-65 years in good health and CMV-seropositive. Input material: PBMCs.

The DNA sequence reads TGTGCCAGCAGTTTACGGGGGTGGGAGACCCAGTACTTC. It encodes CASSLRGWETQYF. The rearranged segments are TRBV27 and TRBJ2-5, with TRBD2 as a weak D call on 6 bases. V gives up 2 bases and J gives up 5 bases, and the segment between their germline ends measures 9 bases. From the germline V gene (reference sequence), CDR1 is MNHEY and CDR2 is SMNVEV. The CDR3, from cysteine to phenylalanine, totals 13 residues. CDR3 DNA only is kept here, 39 bases in frame from base 1.